This passage covers 25 T cell receptor beta chains from one sample sequenced in a study of T cells in Graves' hyperthyroidism and ophthalmopathy. Researchers amplified the TCR beta CDR3 regions from RNA transcripts. RT-PCR in the first round (using the HTBI primer set) targeted the TCR CDR3. TCRdb reprocessed the multiplex PCR reads via MiXCR and lists one record per CDR3 protein. The sample includes over 700,000 distinct CDR3 sequences, 35% of them seen just once. The sequenced sample consisted of blood. These receptors originate from a woman aged 35 to 49 with Graves' hyperthyroidism.

This clonotype was observed many times. V usage is TRBV20-1 and J usage is TRBJ2-5; TRBD1 might be the D (6 bases). The CDR3 covers 13 residues. The germline gives CDR1 DFQATT, CDR2 SNEGSKA (reference sequence). The V end lost 3 bases, the J end lost 4 bases, and 12 bases lay between the germline ends. The CDR3 loop reads CSASPGVAETQYF. The CDR3, as DNA: TGCAGTGCTAGTCCAGGGGTAGCAGAGACCCAGTACTTC.

With respect to this clonotype: This may be a read error, as it is one base from a much larger clone. J is TRBJ2-7 and V is TRBV7-9; tentatively, D is TRBD2 (7 bases). The CDR3 runs to 15 residues. Per the germline V gene, CDR1 is SEHNR and CDR2 is FQNEAQ (reference sequence). CDR3 loop: CASSREGGGSCEQYF. The CDR3 DNA is TGTGCCAGCAGTCGAGAGGGCGGGGGCTCCTGCGAGCAGTACTTC.

This clonotype came up many times. The chain links TRBV7-2 to TRBJ1-6; tentatively, D is TRBD1 (6 bases). This CDR3 spans 15 amino acids. The V end lost 5 bases, the J end lost 7 bases, and 15 bases lay between the germline ends. The germline V gene encodes CDR1 SGHTA and CDR2 FQGNSA. Written as DNA, the CDR3 is TGTGCCAGCAGCCTAAGGGGGATCCCAAATTCACCCCTCCACTTT. This translates into CASSLRGIPNSPLHF.

This clonotype appeared many times. V is TRBV19 and J is TRBJ1-1; no clear D gene. The CDR3 spans 13 residues. The germline V gene has CDR1 LNHDA and CDR2 SQIVND (reference sequence). The V and J ends lost 4 bases and 3 bases respectively, with 9 bases between them. The CDR3 is CASSTDIYTEAFF. The CDR3 nucleotides read TGTGCCAGTAGTACAGACATCTACACTGAAGCTTTCTTT.

The gene calls are TRBV20-1 and TRBJ2-5; unclear D gene. Germline loops: CDR1 DFQATT, CDR2 SNEGSKA (reference sequence). This CDR3 comprises 13 residues. V lost 1 base and J lost 5, with 11 bases in between. The CDR3 loop is CSARVRFGETQYF. CDR3 DNA: TGCAGTGCTAGAGTTAGGTTTGGGGAGACCCAGTACTTC.

This clonotype was counted at least ten times. CDR3: CASSFTQQETQYF. The CDR3 bases are TGTGCCAGCAGTTTTACGCAGCAAGAGACCCAGTACTTC. The genes are TRBV12-3 or TRBV12-4 and TRBJ2-5; no reliable D call. The CDR3 covers 13 residues. V lost 3 bases and J lost 2, with 7 bases in between.

The V gene is TRBV24-1, the J gene TRBJ1-2; D is undetermined. Germline V gene sequence: CDR1 KGHDR, CDR2 SFDVKD. V was pared by 12 bases and J by 8 bases, with 15 bases between. CDR3 length: 11 amino acids. The CDR3 sequence: CASEGYGGYTF. The CDR3 DNA follows: TGTGCCTCGGAGGGATATGGGGGCTACACCTTC.

This clonotype was counted ten times or more. The V gene is TRBV9, the J gene TRBJ2-7; no definite D call. This CDR3 contains 14 residues. V was clipped by 0 bases and J by 2 bases, with 9 bases between them. From germline, CDR1 is SGDLS and CDR2 YYNGEE. This chain's CDR3 is CASSVAGGTYEQYF. In DNA, the CDR3 is TGTGCCAGCAGCGTAGCCGGTGGAACCTACGAGCAGTACTTC.

This clonotype was detected many times. The chain carries TRBV2 and TRBJ1-6; 9 bases match TRBD1. CDR1 is SNHLY, CDR2 FYNNEI, per germline. After removal of 7 bases from V and 7 bases from J, the junction contained 5 bases not matched to a gene. This CDR3 comprises 14 residues. This chain's CDR3 is CASTPTGGNSPLHF. The CDR3 DNA reads TGTGCCAGCACCCCGACAGGGGGGAATTCACCCCTCCACTTT.

Concerning this clonotype itself: The junction differs from germline at one of its ends, possibly a read error. The chain links TRBV4-3 to TRBJ2-7; D might be TRBD1 (5 bases). The CDR3 sequence is 15 residues long. Germline CDR1 LGHNA, CDR2 YSLEER. The CDR3 DNA is TGCGCCGGCAGCCAAGATAGGGCAGGGTGGTACGAGCAGTACTTC. Protein product: CAGSQDRAGWYEQYF.

This clonotype was detected only a few times. The chain uses TRBV6-5 and TRBJ2-7; 14 nucleotides agree with TRBD2. The CDR3 is 17 residues long. J lost 5 bases, V lost 2 bases, and 8 bases had no gene match. The germline V gene encodes CDR1 MNHEY and CDR2 SVGAGI. In DNA form, the CDR3 reads TGTGCCAGCAGTTACGGGGGGACTAGCGGGAGTCCTAACGAGCAGTACTTC. This codes for CASSYGGTSGSPNEQYF.

The chain links TRBV7-2 to TRBJ2-5; no firm D call. CDR3 length: 13 amino acids. Germline V lookup: CDR1 SGHTA, CDR2 FQGNSA. V lost 0 bases to trimming and J lost 5 bases, with 7 bases between them. The CDR3 spells CASSLAVFETQYF. CDR3 in DNA: TGTGCCAGCAGCTTAGCCGTGTTTGAGACCCAGTACTTC.

This clonotype was found a few times. The CDR3 DNA reads TGTGCCAGTAGTCGGACAAGGACTAACTATGGCTACACCTTC. This sequence encodes CASSRTRTNYGYTF. The gene calls are TRBV19 and TRBJ1-2; tentatively, D is TRBD1 (5 bases). The ends were cut back, 5 bases at V and 0 bases at J, with 10 bases in the middle. Looked up from germline, CDR1 is LNHDA and CDR2 is SQIVND (reference sequence). The CDR3 extends over 14 amino acids.

This clonotype was seen many times. The chain has TRBV7-9 and TRBJ1-4, with D perhaps TRBD1 (5 bases). CDR3 size: 11 residues. The germline CDR1 and CDR2 sequences are SEHNR and FQNEAQ (reference sequence). V lost 6 bases, J lost 8 bases, and 7 bases lay in between. CDR3 residues: CASRKGEKLFF. DNA for the CDR3: TGTGCCAGCAGGAAGGGGGAAAAACTGTTTTTT. The complete variable domain, with remaining parts taken from reference TRBV7-9 and TRBJ1-4, reads DTGVSQNPRHKITKRGQNVTFRCDPISEHNRLYWYRQTLGQGPEFLTYFQNEAQLEKSRLLSDRFSAERPKGSFSTLEIQRTEQGDSAMYLCASRKGEKLFFGSGTQLSVL.

This clonotype was found many times. The rearrangement uses TRBV2 and TRBJ2-7; 8 nucleotides agree with TRBD1. The CDR3 consists of 14 residues. The junction had 8 bases not matched to a gene; V was cut back by 7 bases and J by 3 bases. Per germline, CDR1 SNHLY and CDR2 FYNNEI. The CDR3 nucleotides read TGTGCCAGCATCCCGGGGACAGGACGCTACGAGCAGTACTTC. Encoded protein: CASIPGTGRYEQYF.

The CDR3: CSARSSGEQYF. In DNA form, the CDR3 reads TGCAGTGCTCGCTCTAGCGGTGAGCAGTACTTC. V is TRBV20-1 and J is TRBJ2-7; TRBD2 agrees at 7 bases. Unmatched junction bases numbered 5, after V lost 5 bases and J lost 7 bases. The CDR3 sequence is 11 residues long. The V gene's germline CDR1 is DFQATT and CDR2 SNEGSKA (reference sequence).

The chain recombines TRBV12-3 or TRBV12-4 with TRBJ1-3; no clear D. The CDR3 totals 16 residues. Trimming cost V 3 bases and J 0 bases, with 12 bases left between them. The CDR3 DNA sequence: TGTGCCAGCAGTTTGGGTAGCCTGGACTCTGGAAACACCATATATTTT. The encoded protein is CASSLGSLDSGNTIYF.

This clonotype was recorded at least ten times. The chain has TRBV7-3 and TRBJ2-5; possible D gene TRBD1, 5 bases. CDR3 length: 16 amino acids. Germline CDR1 is SGHTA and CDR2 is FQGTGA. Trimming took off 5 bases at V and 5 bases at J, with 21 bases between the two ends. CDR3 amino acids: CASSPRSQGRLETQYF. CDR3 nucleotide sequence: TGTGCCAGCAGCCCTCGGAGCCAGGGTCGATTGGAGACCCAGTACTTC. The complete variable domain, with remaining parts taken from reference TRBV7-3 and TRBJ2-5, reads GAGVSQTPSNKVTEKGKYVELRCDPISGHTALYWYRQSLGQGPEFLIYFQGTGAADDSGLPNDRFFAVRPEGSVSTLKIQRTERGDSAVYLCASSPRSQGRLETQYFGPGTRLLVL.

The chain recombines TRBV6-5 with TRBJ1-4; D may be TRBD1 (6 bases). This CDR3 is 15 amino acids long. In germline, CDR1 is MNHEY, CDR2 SVGAGI. V was shortened by 1 base and J by 7 bases, with 13 bases between the two germline ends. Here the CDR3 reads CASSYWAGDLEKLFF. The DNA of the CDR3 is TGTGCCAGCAGTTACTGGGCAGGGGATCTTGAAAAACTGTTTTTT.

The chain couples TRBV5-1 to TRBJ1-1; 8 bases fit TRBD1. Germline CDR1 reads SGHRS; CDR2 reads YFSETQ. V lost 3 bases and J lost 2; bases outside the gene matches: 9. The CDR3 has 16 residues. CDR3 sequence (DNA): TGCGCCAGCAGCTCAACAGGGGGACAGACCAACACTGAAGCTTTCTTT. Its protein is CASSSTGGQTNTEAFF.

The V call is TRBV12-5, the J call TRBJ1-3; tentative D call: TRBD1 (5 bases). The germline gives CDR1 LGHNT, CDR2 FRNRAP. This CDR3 region has 16 residues. The V and J ends lost 1 base and 2 bases respectively, with 12 bases between them. CDR3: CASGLARQTPGNTIYF. Written as DNA, the CDR3 is TGTGCTAGTGGTTTGGCTAGACAGACACCTGGAAACACCATATATTTT.

The chain joins TRBV7-9 to TRBJ2-3; 8 nucleotides align to TRBD1. In germline, CDR1 is SEHNR, CDR2 FQNEAQ (reference sequence). V lost 1 base to trimming and J lost 6 bases; unmatched junction nucleotides: 6. This CDR3 spans 15 amino acids. As DNA, the CDR3 is TGTGCCAGCAGCTTAGGTCCAGGGGGCTCGGATACGCAGTATTTT. Protein product: CASSLGPGGSDTQYF.

This clonotype was seen a few times. Since a much larger clone is just one base distant, this may be a read error. The CDR3 carries no conserved terminal phenylalanine or tryptophan, so it likely arises from a read error. The CDR3 DNA sequence: TGCAGCGTTGTTGAGGGGGCATCCACTGAAGCTTTCCTT. It codes for CSVVEGASTEAFL. This chain joins TRBV29-1 and TRBJ1-1, with 7 bases fitting TRBD1. V shed 4 bases and J 4 bases; nucleotides not matched to a gene: 6. Germline V lookup: CDR1 SQVTM, CDR2 ANQGSEA. The CDR3 has 13 amino acids.

This clonotype was recorded at least ten times. The rearrangement joins TRBV10-3 to TRBJ1-2; unclear D gene. CDR1 and CDR2 from the germline V gene are ENHRY and SYGVKD. There are 13 residues in the CDR3. V lost 3 bases to trimming and J lost 2 bases, with 7 bases between them. CDR3 loop: CAISDGLNYGYTF. The CDR3 region has the DNA TGTGCCATCAGTGACGGGCTGAACTATGGCTACACCTTC.

The CDR3, as DNA: TGTGCCAGTAGTGGCCGGGACAGGCAACAAGGGGCCAACGTCCTGACTTTC. Amino acid sequence: CASSGRDRQQGANVLTF. The chain is built from TRBV19 and TRBJ2-6, with 8 bases fitting TRBD1. Germline assignment: CDR1 LNHDA and CDR2 SQIVND (reference sequence). The V gene end was trimmed by 5 bases and the J gene end by 4 bases; junction bases not matched to a gene: 10. The CDR3 is 17 amino acids.